The clone carrying this TCR beta chain has just a few counts. The target antigen is unknown. Amplification used 60 Vbeta primers and 13 Jbeta primers. Data came from immunoSEQ multiplex PCR; TCRdb stores just in-frame clones and leaves some out. This sample has 150,000 to 200,000 clones, with 70% to 90% found just once. The V gene's germline CDR1 is SGDLS and CDR2 YYNGEE. The CDR3 is made up of 14 amino acids. Trimming removed 4 bases at V and 6 bases at J, with 16 bases between. The data were taken from a study of cytomegalovirus exposure and HLA in healthy donors. Points from the study as a whole: Cytomegalovirus association was assigned to 150 to 200 TCR beta chains.

The sample was PBMCs. The rearrangement joins TRBV9 to TRBJ1-1; tentative D call: TRBD1 (5 bases). The origin of this receptor is a woman younger than 35 in good health and CMV-seronegative. CDR3 DNA: TGTGCCAGCAGCAGAAGCAGGGTAGGGGCTGAAGCTTTCTTT. Protein: CASSRSRVGAEAFF.